The rows below give T cell receptor beta chains drawn from one sample of a study of blood T cell repertoires in COVID-19. Sequencing was performed with immunoSEQ multiplex PCR; in TCRdb, only in-frame clones are kept and a portion is missing. The sample holds fewer than 150,000 clones, around 87% seen once. The sample taken for sequencing was peripheral blood. The receptors come from a woman aged 40 to 50 with acute or convalescent COVID-19. Both conserved end residues are trimmed from each CDR3. The order of the fields is D gene, V gene, J gene, CDR3 protein. D genes are given only for firm matches.

d_gene: TRBD1
v_gene: TRBV19
j_gene: TRBJ1-5
CDR3aa: ASIPGQGNNQPQH

d_gene: TRBD1
v_gene: TRBV10-3
j_gene: TRBJ1-2
CDR3aa: AISERDRGQNYGYT

d_gene: .
v_gene: TRBV5-1
j_gene: TRBJ2-1
CDR3aa: ASSFDPYRVSSYNEQF

d_gene: TRBD1
v_gene: TRBV12-3/TRBV12-4
j_gene: TRBJ1-1
CDR3aa: ASRDRERTEAF

d_gene: TRBD1
v_gene: TRBV2
j_gene: TRBJ1-2
CDR3aa: ASTGQGADYGYT

d_gene: .
v_gene: TRBV30
j_gene: TRBJ1-5
CDR3aa: AWSPGLEQPQH

d_gene: .
v_gene: TRBV13
j_gene: TRBJ1-2
CDR3aa: ASSQTKTGNYGYT

d_gene: TRBD1
v_gene: TRBV30
j_gene: TRBJ2-7
CDR3aa: AWGTGSLGEQY

d_gene: TRBD1
v_gene: TRBV29-1
j_gene: TRBJ1-2
CDR3aa: SVRTGGSYYGYT

d_gene: TRBD1
v_gene: TRBV4-3
j_gene: TRBJ1-2
CDR3aa: ASSPRGIYGYT

d_gene: TRBD2
v_gene: TRBV6-4
j_gene: TRBJ2-7
CDR3aa: ASSDWGGYEQY

d_gene: .
v_gene: TRBV10-3
j_gene: TRBJ1-1
CDR3aa: AIKWGELTEAF

d_gene: TRBD1
v_gene: TRBV7-9
j_gene: TRBJ2-4
CDR3aa: ASSLVWTGEENIQY